The rows below give T cell receptor beta chains drawn from one sample of a study of cytomegalovirus exposure and HLA in healthy donors. This table comes from immunoSEQ multiplex PCR, and its TCRdb copy is limited to in-frame clones, with some not included. The sample lists about 140,000 clones; about 80% were seen once. Material: PBMCs. These receptors originate from a man in his forties or fifties in good health and CMV-seropositive. Each CDR3 is given with its conserved first and last residue.

V	J	CDR3
TRBV11-3	TRBJ2-7	CASSLSGSYEQYF
TRBV27	TRBJ2-2	CASSLGLLAANTGELFF
TRBV5-1	TRBJ1-4	CASSFRTGGREKLFF
TRBV12-5	TRBJ1-5	CASGLDGVSNQPQHF
TRBV7-9	TRBJ1-3	CASSRAGTGIGNTIYF
TRBV19	TRBJ2-7	CASARGRAGKNEQYF
TRBV4-1	TRBJ2-2	CASSRLSGTGTTGELFF
TRBV28	TRBJ1-5	CASSFRGTGGSGSNQPQHF
TRBV27	TRBJ2-7	CASRRGQGPYEQYF
TRBV28	TRBJ1-2	CASSSPPTAGGYTF
TRBV11-3	TRBJ1-2	CASSLKRGQGAVNYGYTF
TRBV9	TRBJ2-7	CASSVATGEQYF
TRBV4-2	TRBJ2-3	CASNREGADTQYF
TRBV12-5	TRBJ1-5	CASGLDPGRTRGQPQHF
TRBV5-4	TRBJ2-2	CASSLGTGDTGELFF
TRBV13	TRBJ2-3	CASSLGRGAGSSTDTQYF
TRBV5-5	TRBJ2-5	CASSFSREETQYF
TRBV5-4	TRBJ1-2	CASSSAGYGYTF
TRBV28	TRBJ1-1	CASRRQGSTAFF
TRBV6-6	TRBJ1-2	CASSGSDRAYGYTF
TRBV6-5	TRBJ2-5	CASSYLPDRGETQYF
TRBV13	TRBJ2-6	CASSSRSSGANVLTF
TRBV6-1	TRBJ2-1	CASSELTGGPYNEQFF
TRBV18	TRBJ1-3	CASSLPREASSGNTIYF
TRBV7-6	TRBJ2-7	CASSLTRSYEQYF
TRBV11-2	TRBJ2-5	CASSPTGVPQETQYF
TRBV18	TRBJ2-7	CASSPATGREQYF
TRBV10-1	TRBJ1-4	CASSENRVGEKLFF
TRBV28	TRBJ2-1	CASTERGRRNEQFF
TRBV6-4	TRBJ1-5	CASSDEAGAQPQHF
TRBV2	TRBJ1-1	CAGGGQMNTEAFF
TRBV10-3	TRBJ2-1	CAIMGSSNFDEQFF
TRBV7-2	TRBJ1-5	CASSLATTGNQPQHF
TRBV27	TRBJ1-5	CASSFTGTGDQPQHF
TRBV7-9	TRBJ1-4	CASSLFSGGVEKLFF
TRBV19	TRBJ1-3	CASIPLARAGNTIYF
TRBV25-1	TRBJ2-7	CASKKTGTGGEQYF
TRBV5-1	TRBJ1-1	CASSRDRGTTEAFF
TRBV14	TRBJ2-2	CASSRRAGLGTGELFF
TRBV6-5	TRBJ2-7	CASSRGDRVEQYF
TRBV18	TRBJ2-6	CASSSTGVAGANVLTF
TRBV18	TRBJ1-1	CASSPPKGGGGNTEAFF
TRBV6-5	TRBJ2-5	CASSYMGAGETQYF
TRBV11-2	TRBJ1-2	CASSFGGSYGYTF